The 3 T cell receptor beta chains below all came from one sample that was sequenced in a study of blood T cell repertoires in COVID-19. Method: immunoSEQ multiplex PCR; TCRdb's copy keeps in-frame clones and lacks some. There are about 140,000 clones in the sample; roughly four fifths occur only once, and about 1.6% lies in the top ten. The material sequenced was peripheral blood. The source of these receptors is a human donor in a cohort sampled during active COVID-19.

This chain's CDR3 is CASSSTLAGLETQYF. The CDR3 DNA reads as TGTGCCAGCAGCTCAACATTAGCGGGATTGGAGACCCAGTACTTC. The chain combines TRBV7-2 with TRBJ2-5, with 8 nucleotides matching TRBD2. The V gene end was trimmed by 4 bases and the J gene end by 5 bases; junction bases not matched to a gene: 9. The germline gives CDR1 SGHTA, CDR2 FQGNSA. There are 15 residues in the CDR3.

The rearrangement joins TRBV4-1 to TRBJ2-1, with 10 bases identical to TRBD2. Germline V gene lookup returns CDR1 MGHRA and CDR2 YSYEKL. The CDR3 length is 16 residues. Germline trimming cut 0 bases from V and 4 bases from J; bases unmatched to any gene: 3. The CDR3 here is CASSQEAGGVYNEQFF. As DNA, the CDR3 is TGCGCCAGCAGCCAAGAAGCGGGAGGGGTTTACAATGAGCAGTTCTTC.

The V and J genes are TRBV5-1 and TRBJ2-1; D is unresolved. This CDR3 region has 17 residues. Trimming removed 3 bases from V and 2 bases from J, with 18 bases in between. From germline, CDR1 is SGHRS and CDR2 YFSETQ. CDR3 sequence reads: CASSSPDPRLPYNEQFF. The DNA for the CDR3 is TGCGCCAGCAGCTCCCCCGACCCGAGGTTACCCTACAATGAGCAGTTCTTC.